The rows below give T cell receptor beta chains drawn from one sample of a study of T cell responses to AZD1222 COVID-19 vaccine. Sequenced by immunoSEQ multiplex PCR; TCRdb stores in-frame clones only, minus some. The sample shows approximately 77,000 clones, 90% to 95% of them seen only once. Specimen: peripheral blood, collected on day 0 of MenACWY control vaccination. The receptors here all came from an adult in good health. Each CDR3 is given with its conserved first and last residue. D genes are given only for firm matches. Clone size is shown for a subset of rows, as once, few, many or a class of expanded clone.

>TRBJ1-5|-|-|15|TRBV2
TGTGCCAGCAGTGACCGTGGGCGTAGCAATCAGCCCCAGCATTTT
CASSDRGRSNQPQHF
>TRBJ2-3|TRBD2|-|14|TRBV7-3
TGTGCCAGCAGCTCGACTAGCGGGGCCGGTGCGCAGTATTTT
CASSSTSGAGAQYF
>TRBJ1-2|-|-|12|TRBV2
TGTGCCAGCCATGGGGGGGCTGCGGGCTACACCTTC
CASHGGAAGYTF
>TRBJ1-2|-|-|16|TRBV19
TGTGCCAGTAGTATAACGGGGGCGGAACGAAACTATGGCTACACCTTC
CASSITGAERNYGYTF
>TRBJ2-7|-|few|15|TRBV9
TGTGCCAGCAGCGTGGAGGGTTCCCCAAGTTACGAGCAGTACTTC
CASSVEGSPSYEQYF
>TRBJ1-4|-|-|11|TRBV28
TGTGCCAGCACCGTTAATGAAAAACTGTTTTTT
CASTVNEKLFF
>TRBJ2-1|-|once|15|TRBV3-1/TRBV3-2
TGTGCCAGCAGCCAAGTTCAGGGGCGCTTGGATGAGCAGTTCTTC
CASSQVQGRLDEQFF
>TRBJ2-1|TRBD2|once|15|TRBV4-1
TGCGCCAGCAGCCAAGCTGGGGAGGGGAACAATGAGCAGTTCTTC
CASSQAGEGNNEQFF
>TRBJ1-2|-|-|13|TRBV6-2/TRBV6-3
TGTGCCAGCAGTTACGGGGGAATGGATGGCTACACCTTC
CASSYGGMDGYTF
>TRBJ2-7|-|-|14|TRBV19
TGTGCCAGTAGTATCAGCAGGGATGCCTACGAGCAGTACTTC
CASSISRDAYEQYF
>TRBJ2-7|TRBD2|-|15|TRBV28
TGTGCCAGCAGTTTAGCGGCGGGGGGGCCGTGGGAGCAGTACTTC
CASSLAAGGPWEQYF
>TRBJ2-3|TRBD1|-|15|TRBV5-1
TGCGCCAGCAGCTCGACAGGGGACGGTGTGGGTACGCAGTATTTT
CASSSTGDGVGTQYF
>TRBJ2-1|TRBD1|-|14|TRBV24-1
TGTGCCACCAGCCAGGGGGCTCCTTACGATGAGCAGTTCTTC
CATSQGAPYDEQFF
>TRBJ1-2|-|-|15|TRBV14
TGTGCCAGCAGCCAGATCGGAGACAGCAACTATGGCTACACCTTC
CASSQIGDSNYGYTF
>TRBJ2-2|-|-|18|TRBV19
TGTGCCAGTAGTATAGATCCGTCGTCAGGGTACTACGTCGGGGAGCTGTTTTTT
CASSIDPSSGYYVGELFF
>TRBJ1-1|-|-|13|TRBV11-3
TGTGCCAGCAGCTTAGGACAGGACACTGAAGCTTTCTTT
CASSLGQDTEAFF
>TRBJ2-2|TRBD2|-|17|TRBV5-4
TGTGCCAGCAGCGGAATGACTAGCGGGGTAAAGGTCGGGGAGCTGTTTTTT
CASSGMTSGVKVGELFF